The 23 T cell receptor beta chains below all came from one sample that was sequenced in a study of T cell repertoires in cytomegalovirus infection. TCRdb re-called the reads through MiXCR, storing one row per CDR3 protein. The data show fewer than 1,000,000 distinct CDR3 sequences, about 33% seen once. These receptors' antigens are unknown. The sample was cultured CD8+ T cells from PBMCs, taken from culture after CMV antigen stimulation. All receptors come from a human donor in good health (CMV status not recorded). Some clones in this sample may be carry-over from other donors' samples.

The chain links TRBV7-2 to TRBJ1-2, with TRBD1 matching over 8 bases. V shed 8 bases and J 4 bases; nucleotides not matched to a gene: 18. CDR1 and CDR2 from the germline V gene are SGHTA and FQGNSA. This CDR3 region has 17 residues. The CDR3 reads CASARVWETGVSYGYTF. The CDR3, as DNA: TGTGCCAGCGCGCGGGTGTGGGAGACAGGGGTTTCCTATGGCTACACCTTC.

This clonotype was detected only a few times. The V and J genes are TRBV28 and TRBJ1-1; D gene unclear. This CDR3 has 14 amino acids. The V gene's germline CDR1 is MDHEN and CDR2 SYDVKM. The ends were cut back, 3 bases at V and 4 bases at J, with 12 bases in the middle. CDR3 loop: CASSLGSFSTEAFF. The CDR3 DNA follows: TGTGCCAGCAGTTTGGGCAGCTTTTCCACTGAAGCTTTCTTT.

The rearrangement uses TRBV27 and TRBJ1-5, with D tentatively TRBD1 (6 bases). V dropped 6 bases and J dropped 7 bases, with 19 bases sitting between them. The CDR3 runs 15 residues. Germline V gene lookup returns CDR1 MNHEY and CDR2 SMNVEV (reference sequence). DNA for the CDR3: TGTGCCAGCAGCTATCGGACAGACGAAAACCAGCCCCAGCATTTT. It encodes CASSYRTDENQPQHF.

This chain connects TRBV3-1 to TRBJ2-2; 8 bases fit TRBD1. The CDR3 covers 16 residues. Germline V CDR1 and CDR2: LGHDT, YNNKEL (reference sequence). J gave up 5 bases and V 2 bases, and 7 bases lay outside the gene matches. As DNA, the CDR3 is TGTGCCAGCAGCCAACCTACAGGGGGACCGACCGGGGAGCTGTTTTTT. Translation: CASSQPTGGPTGELFF. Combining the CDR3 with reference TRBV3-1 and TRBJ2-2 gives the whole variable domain DTAVSQTPKYLVTQMGNDKSIKCEQNLGHDTMYWYKQDSKKFLKIMFSYNNKELIINETVPNRFSPKSPDKAHLNLHINSLELGDSAVYFCASSQPTGGPTGELFFGEGSRLTVL.

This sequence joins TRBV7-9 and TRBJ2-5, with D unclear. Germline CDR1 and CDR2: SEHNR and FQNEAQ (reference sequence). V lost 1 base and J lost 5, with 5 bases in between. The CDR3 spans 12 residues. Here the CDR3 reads CASSLEFETQYF. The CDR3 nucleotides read TGTGCCAGCAGCTTAGAATTCGAGACCCAGTACTTC.

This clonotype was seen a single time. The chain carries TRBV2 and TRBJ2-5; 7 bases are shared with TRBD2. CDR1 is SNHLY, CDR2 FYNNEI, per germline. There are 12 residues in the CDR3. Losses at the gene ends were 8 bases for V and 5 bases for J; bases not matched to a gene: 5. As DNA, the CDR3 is TGTGCCAGCGCCGGGAGGCTGGAGACCCAGTACTTC. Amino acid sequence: CASAGRLETQYF. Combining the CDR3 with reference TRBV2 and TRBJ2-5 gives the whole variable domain EPEVTQTPSHQVTQMGQEVILRCVPISNHLYFYWYRQILGQKVEFLVSFYNNEISEKSEIFDDQFSVERPDGSNFTLKIRSTKLEDSAMYFCASAGRLETQYFGPGTRLLVL.

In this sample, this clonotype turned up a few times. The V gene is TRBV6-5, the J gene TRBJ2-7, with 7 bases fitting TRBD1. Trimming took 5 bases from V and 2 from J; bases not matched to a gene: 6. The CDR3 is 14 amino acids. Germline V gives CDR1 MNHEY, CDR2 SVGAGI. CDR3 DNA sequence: TGTGCCAGCAGTAATCACAGGGGCCCCTACGAGCAGTACGTC. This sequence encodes CASSNHRGPYEQYV.

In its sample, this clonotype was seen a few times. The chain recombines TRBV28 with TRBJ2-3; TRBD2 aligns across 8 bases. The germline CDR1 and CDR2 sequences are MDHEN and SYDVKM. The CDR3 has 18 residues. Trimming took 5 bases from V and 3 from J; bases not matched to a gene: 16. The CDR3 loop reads CASSLSPLTGGPTDTQYF. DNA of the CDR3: TGTGCCAGCAGTCTTTCTCCACTTACGGGGGGGCCGACAGATACGCAGTATTTT. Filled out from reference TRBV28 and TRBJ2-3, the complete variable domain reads DVKVTQSSRYLVKRTGEKVFLECVQDMDHENMFWYRQDPGLGLRLIYFSYDVKMKEKGDIPEGYSVSREKKERFSLILESASTNQTSMYLCASSLSPLTGGPTDTQYFGPGTRLTVL.

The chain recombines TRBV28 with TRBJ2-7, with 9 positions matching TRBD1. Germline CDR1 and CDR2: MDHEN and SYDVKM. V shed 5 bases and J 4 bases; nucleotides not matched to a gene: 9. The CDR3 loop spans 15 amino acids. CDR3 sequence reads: CASSLDRGYQYEQYV. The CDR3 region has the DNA TGTGCCAGCAGTCTGGACAGGGGTTACCAATACGAGCAGTACGTC.

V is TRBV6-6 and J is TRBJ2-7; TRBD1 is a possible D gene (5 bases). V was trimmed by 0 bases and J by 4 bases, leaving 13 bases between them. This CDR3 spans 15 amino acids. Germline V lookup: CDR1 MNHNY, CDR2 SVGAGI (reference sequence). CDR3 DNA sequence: TGTGCCAGCAGTTACTCGGCAGGGTGGTCATACGAGCAGTACTTC. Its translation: CASSYSAGWSYEQYF.

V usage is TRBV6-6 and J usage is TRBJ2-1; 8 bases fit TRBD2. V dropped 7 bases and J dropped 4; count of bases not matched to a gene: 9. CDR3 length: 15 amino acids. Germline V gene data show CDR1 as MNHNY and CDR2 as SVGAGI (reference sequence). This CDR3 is CASTPGGTRYNEQFF. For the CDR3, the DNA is TGTGCCAGCACCCCGGGAGGGACTAGATACAATGAGCAGTTCTTC.

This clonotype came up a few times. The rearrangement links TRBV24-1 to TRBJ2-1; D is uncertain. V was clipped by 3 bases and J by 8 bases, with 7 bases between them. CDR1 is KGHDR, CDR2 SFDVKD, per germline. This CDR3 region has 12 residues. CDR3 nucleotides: TGTGCCACCAGTGATATTCAGGATGAGCAGTTCTTC. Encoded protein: CATSDIQDEQFF.

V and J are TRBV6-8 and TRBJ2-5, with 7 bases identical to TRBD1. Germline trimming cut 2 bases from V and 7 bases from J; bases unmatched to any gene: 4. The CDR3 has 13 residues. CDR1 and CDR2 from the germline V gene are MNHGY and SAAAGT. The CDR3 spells CASSYKAGGTQYF. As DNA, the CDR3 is TGTGCCAGCAGTTACAAGGCAGGGGGGACCCAGTACTTC.

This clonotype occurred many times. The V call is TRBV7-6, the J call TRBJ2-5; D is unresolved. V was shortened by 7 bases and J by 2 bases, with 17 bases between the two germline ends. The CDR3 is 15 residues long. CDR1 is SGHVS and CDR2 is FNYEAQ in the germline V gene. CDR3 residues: CASTSLWGSQETQYF. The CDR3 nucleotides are TGTGCCAGCACCTCCCTATGGGGTTCACAAGAGACCCAGTACTTC.

This CDR3 reads CASSFIPLAATNEKLFF. The CDR3 DNA reads TGTGCCAGCAGTTTTATTCCGCTGGCTGCAACTAATGAAAAACTGTTTTTT. This rearrangement joins TRBV27 to TRBJ1-4; D is undetermined. Germline V gives CDR1 MNHEY, CDR2 SMNVEV (reference sequence). This CDR3 is built from 17 residues. V dropped 3 bases and J dropped 0 bases, with 14 bases sitting between them.

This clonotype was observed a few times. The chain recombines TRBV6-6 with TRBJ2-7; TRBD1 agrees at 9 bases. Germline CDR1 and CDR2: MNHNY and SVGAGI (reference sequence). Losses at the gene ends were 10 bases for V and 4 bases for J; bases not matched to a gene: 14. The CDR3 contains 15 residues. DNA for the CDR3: TGTGCCACCCTCCCCGTCGGACAGGGGTTTTACGAGCAGTACTTC. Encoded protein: CATLPVGQGFYEQYF.

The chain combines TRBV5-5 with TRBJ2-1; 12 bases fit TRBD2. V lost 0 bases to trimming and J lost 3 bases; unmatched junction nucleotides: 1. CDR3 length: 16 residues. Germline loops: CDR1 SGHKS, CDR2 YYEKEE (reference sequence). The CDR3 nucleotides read TGTGCCAGCAGCTTGGCGGGACTAGCGGGCTACAATGAGCAGTTCTTC. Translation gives CASSLAGLAGYNEQFF.

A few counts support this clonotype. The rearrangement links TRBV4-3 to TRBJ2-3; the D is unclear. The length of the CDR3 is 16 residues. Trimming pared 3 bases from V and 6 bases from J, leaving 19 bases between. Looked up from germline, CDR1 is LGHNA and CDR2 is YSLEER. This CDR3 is CASSQNLAGLRDTQYF. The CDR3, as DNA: TGCGCCAGCAGCCAGAACCTGGCAGGCCTGAGGGATACGCAGTATTTT.

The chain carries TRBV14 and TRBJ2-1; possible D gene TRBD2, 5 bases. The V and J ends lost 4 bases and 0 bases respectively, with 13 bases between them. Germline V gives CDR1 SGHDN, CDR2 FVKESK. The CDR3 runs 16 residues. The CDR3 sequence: CASSPDVGSSYNEQFF. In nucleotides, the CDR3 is TGTGCCAGCAGCCCGGACGTTGGGAGCTCCTACAATGAGCAGTTCTTC.

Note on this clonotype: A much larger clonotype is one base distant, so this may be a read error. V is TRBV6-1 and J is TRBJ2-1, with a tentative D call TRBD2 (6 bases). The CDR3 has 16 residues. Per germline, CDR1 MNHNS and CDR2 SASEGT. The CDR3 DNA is TGTACCAGCAGTGAAGGACTACAGGCTATCTACAATGAGCAGTTCTTC. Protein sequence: CTSSEGLQAIYNEQFF.

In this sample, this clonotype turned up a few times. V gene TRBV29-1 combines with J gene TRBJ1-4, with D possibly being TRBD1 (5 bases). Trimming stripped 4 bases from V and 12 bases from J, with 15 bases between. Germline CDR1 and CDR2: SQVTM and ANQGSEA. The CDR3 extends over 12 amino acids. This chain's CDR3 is CSVVSGPSELFF. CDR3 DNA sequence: TGCAGCGTTGTCTCGGGACCCTCGGAACTGTTTTTT.

The CDR3 DNA follows: TGTGCCAGCAGTTACTCGCAGATAACTGAAGCTTTCTTT. As protein: CASSYSQITEAFF. The rearrangement uses TRBV6-2 or TRBV6-3 and TRBJ1-1; D remains unclear. From germline, CDR1 is MNHEY and CDR2 SVGEGT. The CDR3 has 13 residues. The V and J ends lost 0 bases and 5 bases respectively, with 7 bases between them.

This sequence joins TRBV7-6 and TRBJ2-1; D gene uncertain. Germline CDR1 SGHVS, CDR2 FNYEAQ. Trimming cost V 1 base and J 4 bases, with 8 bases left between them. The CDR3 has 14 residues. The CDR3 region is CASSLGEDYNEQFF. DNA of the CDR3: TGTGCCAGCAGCTTAGGAGAGGATTACAATGAGCAGTTCTTC.